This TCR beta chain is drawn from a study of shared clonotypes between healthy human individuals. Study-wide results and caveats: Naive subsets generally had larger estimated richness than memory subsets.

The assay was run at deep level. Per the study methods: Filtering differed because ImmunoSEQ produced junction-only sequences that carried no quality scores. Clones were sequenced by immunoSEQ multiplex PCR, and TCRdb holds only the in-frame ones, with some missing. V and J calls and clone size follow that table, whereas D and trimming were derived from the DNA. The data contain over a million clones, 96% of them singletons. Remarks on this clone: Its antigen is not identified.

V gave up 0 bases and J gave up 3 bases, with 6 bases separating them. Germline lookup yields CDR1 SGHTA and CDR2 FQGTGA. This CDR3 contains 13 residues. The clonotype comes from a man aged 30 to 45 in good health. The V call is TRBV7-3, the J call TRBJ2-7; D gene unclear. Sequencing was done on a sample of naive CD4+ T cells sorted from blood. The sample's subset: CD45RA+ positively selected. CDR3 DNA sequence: TGTGCCAGCAGCTTAACGAAGGGCTACGAGCAGTACTTC. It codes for CASSLTKGYEQYF.